This T cell receptor beta chain was documented in a study of cytomegalovirus exposure and HLA in healthy donors. Findings and limits, study-wide: Serostatus for CMV was the only available immune exposure information. Per a prior analysis, the majority of TCR beta V segments were productive roughly 90% or roughly 30% of the time. The study carried out a later analysis of TCR beta sequences. It associated approximately 17,000 of them with specific HLA alleles at a false discovery rate of 0.05.

J was trimmed by 4 bases and V by 10 bases; bases with no gene match: 4. This CDR3 contains 12 residues. CDR1 and CDR2 (germline): ENHRY, SYGVKD. 13 Jbeta primers and 60 Vbeta primers were used for the PCR. Measured with immunoSEQ multiplex PCR; TCRdb has only the in-frame clones, and not every one. In the table there are 90,000 to 100,000 clones, about 62% of which are singletons. This clone was counted a few times. Antigen: not known. The sample taken for sequencing was PBMCs. The TCR comes from a young man in good health and CMV-seronegative. The rearrangement links TRBV10-3 to TRBJ2-3; 8 positions agree with TRBD1. This chain's CDR3 is CATQQGADTQYF. DNA for the CDR3: TGTGCCACCCAACAGGGGGCAGATACGCAGTATTTT.